This entry lists 22 T cell receptor beta chains sequenced from one sample in a study of T cell responses to AZD1222 COVID-19 vaccine. Using immunoSEQ multiplex PCR, the repertoire was profiled, and TCRdb retains in-frame clones only, with some absent. The top ten clones hold less than 8.5% of a sample with 80,000 to 95,000 clones, 85% to 90% of them seen once. Sequences were derived from peripheral blood, sampled 28 days after the second AZD1222 dose. All receptors derive from an adult who received the AZD1222 COVID-19 vaccine.

V and J are TRBV14 and TRBJ2-5; D call uncertain. The CDR3 length is 16 residues. Per germline, CDR1 SGHDN and CDR2 FVKESK. Trimming removed 4 bases at V and 2 bases at J, with 17 bases between. The CDR3 loop reads CASSRLLRLGQETQYF. CDR3 nucleotide sequence: TGTGCCAGCAGCCGTCTCTTACGGTTGGGGCAAGAGACCCAGTACTTC.

The J gene is TRBJ1-5, the V gene TRBV28; D may be TRBD1 (6 bases). This CDR3 contains 15 residues. V shed 5 bases and J shed 0 bases, with 11 bases lying between them. Germline V lookup: CDR1 MDHEN, CDR2 SYDVKM. The CDR3, as DNA: TGTGCCAGCAGTCGGTACAGGGATAGCAATCAGCCCCAGCATTTT. Translating it yields CASSRYRDSNQPQHF. The entire variable domain, with the rest obtained from reference TRBV28 and TRBJ1-5, is as follows: DVKVTQSSRYLVKRTGEKVFLECVQDMDHENMFWYRQDPGLGLRLIYFSYDVKMKEKGDIPEGYSVSREKKERFSLILESASTNQTSMYLCASSRYRDSNQPQHFGDGTRLSIL.

The rearrangement uses TRBV7-9 and TRBJ1-1; the D gene is possibly TRBD1 (5 bases). Trimming left V 1 base short and J 3 bases short, with 12 bases between. The germline gives CDR1 SEHNR, CDR2 FQNEAQ (reference sequence). CDR3 length: 15 residues. The CDR3 sequence is CASSLGRLQDTEAFF. The CDR3 DNA follows: TGTGCCAGCAGCTTAGGGAGATTACAGGACACTGAAGCTTTCTTT. Using reference TRBV7-9 and TRBJ1-1 for the parts outside the CDR3, the full variable domain is DTGVSQNPRHKITKRGQNVTFRCDPISEHNRLYWYRQTLGQGPEFLTYFQNEAQLEKSRLLSDRFSAERPKGSFSTLEIQRTEQGDSAMYLCASSLGRLQDTEAFFGQGTRLTVV.

CDR3 DNA sequence: TGTGCCAGCAGTTACTCCGGGCTAAACTATGGCTACACCTTC. Its translation is CASSYSGLNYGYTF. This chain uses TRBV6-5 with TRBJ1-2; D unclear. CDR1 and CDR2 (germline): MNHEY, SVGAGI. This CDR3 spans 14 amino acids. Trimming removed 0 bases at V and 2 bases at J, with 7 bases between.

The chain links TRBV6-2 or TRBV6-3 to TRBJ1-1; 8 bases fit TRBD1. The V segment lost 4 bases and the J segment 4 bases; nucleotides outside the gene matches: 11. The germline CDR1 and CDR2 sequences are MNHEY and SVGEGT. This CDR3 contains 16 residues. For the CDR3, the DNA is TGTGCCAGCAGTTCTATTCCAGGGGGCAGGCTCACTGAAGCTTTCTTT. Encoded protein: CASSSIPGGRLTEAFF.

The chain links TRBV4-1 to TRBJ2-5, with TRBD2 matching over 8 bases. Trimming removed 1 base from V and 4 bases from J; junction bases left unmatched: 11. This CDR3 comprises 17 residues. In germline, CDR1 is MGHRA, CDR2 YSYEKL. CDR3 region: CASSQVVGRAARETQYF. The CDR3 DNA reads TGCGCCAGCAGCCAAGTCGTCGGGAGGGCCGCTCGAGAGACCCAGTACTTC.

This sequence joins TRBV5-1 and TRBJ2-7; 11 bases fit TRBD2. This CDR3 contains 14 residues. Germline lookup yields CDR1 SGHRS and CDR2 YFSETQ. With V trimmed by 2 bases and J by 6 bases, 4 bases remained unmatched. In DNA form, the CDR3 reads TGCGCCAGCAGCTTCCTAGCGGGAGGCAGCGAGCAGTACTTC. This codes for CASSFLAGGSEQYF. The whole variable domain, remainder taken from reference TRBV5-1 and TRBJ2-7, is KAGVTQTPRYLIKTRGQQVTLSCSPISGHRSVSWYQQTPGQGLQFLFEYFSETQRNKGNFPGRFSGRQFSNSRSEMNVSTLELGDSALYLCASSFLAGGSEQYFGPGTRLTVT.

The chain is built from TRBV5-6 and TRBJ2-5; TRBD2 aligns across 8 bases. CDR1 and CDR2 from the germline V gene are SGHDT and YYEEEE. This CDR3 comprises 15 residues. V shed 5 bases, J shed 0 bases, and the junction held 6 bases outside the gene matches. The CDR3 bases are TGTGCCAGCAGTCTCGAGCGGGAGTACCAAGAGACCCAGTACTTC. Amino acids: CASSLEREYQETQYF.

CDR3 amino acids: CASRGDPGELFF. CDR3 sequence (DNA): TGTGCCAGCCGGGGGGACCCCGGGGAGCTGTTTTTT. V usage is TRBV28 and J usage is TRBJ2-2, with TRBD2 matching over 7 bases. Germline trimming cut 8 bases from V and 6 bases from J; bases unmatched to any gene: 3. Germline V gene sequence: CDR1 MDHEN, CDR2 SYDVKM. This CDR3 is built from 12 residues.

This clone turned up a few times. J is TRBJ2-6 and V is TRBV6-2 or TRBV6-3, with no clear D. Deletions cut 5 bases from V and 0 bases from J, with 8 bases between. Germline CDR1 and CDR2: MNHEY and SVGEGT. The CDR3 totals 15 residues. The CDR3 bases are TGTGCCAGCAGTAGCACCCCCTCTGGGGCCAACGTCCTGACTTTC. It yields the protein CASSSTPSGANVLTF.

The V gene is TRBV11-3, the J gene TRBJ2-1; D remains unclear. V lost 2 bases and J lost 5, with 7 bases in between. The CDR3 consists of 13 residues. The germline CDR1 and CDR2 sequences are SGHNT and YENEEA. CDR3 loop: CASSLSLDNEQFF. The CDR3 DNA is TGTGCCAGCAGCTTAAGTTTGGACAATGAGCAGTTCTTC.

This clone was detected a few times. The chain uses TRBV18 and TRBJ1-3; 7 nucleotides match TRBD1. CDR1 is KGHSH, CDR2 LQKENI, per germline. The CDR3 has 14 amino acids. V dropped 6 bases and J dropped 0; count of bases not matched to a gene: 2. This chain's CDR3 is CASSRQGSGNTIYF. The CDR3, as DNA: TGTGCCAGCTCGAGACAGGGCTCTGGAAACACCATATATTTT.

This chain joins TRBV5-1 and TRBJ1-3; D remains unclear. Trimming stripped 5 bases from V and 3 bases from J, with 15 bases between. CDR3 size: 15 residues. Germline V gene sequence: CDR1 SGHRS, CDR2 YFSETQ. The CDR3, as DNA: TGCGCCAGCAGACCGGACGCCTTGTTTGGAAACACCATATATTTT. Protein product: CASRPDALFGNTIYF.

The V gene is TRBV6-6, the J gene TRBJ2-7; 7 nucleotides align to TRBD2. The CDR3 consists of 14 residues. The V gene end was trimmed by 8 bases and the J gene end by 2 bases; junction bases not matched to a gene: 9. CDR1 MNHNY and CDR2 SVGAGI come from the germline V gene (reference sequence). CDR3 sequence (DNA): TGTGCCAGCGTGAGGGAGGGCGGGACCTACGAGCAGTACTTC. Its translation is CASVREGGTYEQYF.

The chain couples TRBV7-2 to TRBJ1-3; 10 nucleotides agree with TRBD1. Looked up from germline, CDR1 is SGHTA and CDR2 is FQGNSA. CDR3 size: 17 residues. J was trimmed by 2 bases and V by 5 bases; bases with no gene match: 9. In DNA form, the CDR3 reads TGTGCCAGCAGCAGACTCACCGGGACAGGGGCTGGAAACACCATATATTTT. Translated: CASSRLTGTGAGNTIYF.

The chain links TRBV4-1 to TRBJ1-2; D is perhaps TRBD1 (6 bases). Trimming shortened V by 2 bases and J by 8 bases, and 18 bases separated the two germline ends. The CDR3 contains 15 residues. Germline lookup yields CDR1 MGHRA and CDR2 YSYEKL. This CDR3 reads CASSQPTQGKGGYTF. The CDR3 coding sequence is TGCGCCAGCAGCCAACCCACTCAGGGGAAAGGGGGCTACACCTTC.

This clone showed up just once. The chain links TRBV6-4 to TRBJ2-1, with 11 bases identical to TRBD2. The CDR3 covers 15 residues. Germline CDR1 is MRHNA and CDR2 is SNTAGT. V lost 5 bases, J lost 9 bases, and 9 bases stayed unmatched. The DNA of the CDR3 is TGTGCCAGCAGTTTGACTAGCGGGACTTCAGGTGAGCAGTTCTTC. It encodes CASSLTSGTSGEQFF.

This clone was recorded only once. The genes are TRBV7-7 and TRBJ2-7; 8 bases are shared with TRBD2. The ends lost 0 bases at V and 4 bases at J; junction bases unmatched: 2. From germline, CDR1 is SSHAT and CDR2 FNYEAQ (reference sequence). The CDR3 totals 14 residues. In DNA, the CDR3 is TGTGCCAGCAGCTTAGCAGCGGGAGCTTACGAGCAGTACTTC. Translated: CASSLAAGAYEQYF.

V is TRBV3-1 (or the pseudogene TRBV3-2) and J is TRBJ2-1; 11 bases align to TRBD2. J gave up 2 bases and V 0 bases, and 0 bases lay outside the gene matches. CDR1 and CDR2 (germline): LGHDT, YNNKEL (reference sequence). The CDR3 is 16 residues long. For the CDR3, the DNA is TGTGCCAGCAGCCAAGAGGGACTAGCGGCCTACAATGAGCAGTTCTTC. Amino acids: CASSQEGLAAYNEQFF.

The chain has TRBV5-1 and TRBJ2-2, with TRBD1 matching 7 bases. V gave up 5 bases and J gave up 3 bases; unmatched junction bases: 7. The CDR3 totals 15 residues. From germline, CDR1 is SGHRS and CDR2 YFSETQ. The chain's CDR3 is CASSVTGQDTGELFF. Here the CDR3 DNA reads TGCGCCAGCAGTGTGACAGGGCAAGACACCGGGGAGCTGTTTTTT.

This chain uses TRBV5-1 with TRBJ1-1, with a possible D match to TRBD1 (5 bases). V dropped 2 bases and J dropped 1 base, with 9 bases sitting between them. The length of the CDR3 is 14 residues. Germline V gives CDR1 SGHRS, CDR2 YFSETQ. CDR3 DNA sequence: TGCGCCAGCAGCTTACAGGCAACGAACACTGAAGCTTTCTTT. Its protein is CASSLQATNTEAFF. Using reference TRBV5-1 and TRBJ1-1 for the parts outside the CDR3, the full variable domain is KAGVTQTPRYLIKTRGQQVTLSCSPISGHRSVSWYQQTPGQGLQFLFEYFSETQRNKGNFPGRFSGRQFSNSRSEMNVSTLELGDSALYLCASSLQATNTEAFFGQGTRLTVV.

V usage is TRBV28 and J usage is TRBJ1-5; a weak D match, TRBD1 (5 bases). CDR1 is MDHEN, CDR2 SYDVKM, per germline. V was trimmed by 5 bases and J by 4 bases, leaving 15 bases between them. CDR3 length equals 15 residues. The DNA of the CDR3 is TGTGCCAGCAGTCCGACGACAGATGGAAATCAGCCCCAGCATTTT. Encoded protein: CASSPTTDGNQPQHF.